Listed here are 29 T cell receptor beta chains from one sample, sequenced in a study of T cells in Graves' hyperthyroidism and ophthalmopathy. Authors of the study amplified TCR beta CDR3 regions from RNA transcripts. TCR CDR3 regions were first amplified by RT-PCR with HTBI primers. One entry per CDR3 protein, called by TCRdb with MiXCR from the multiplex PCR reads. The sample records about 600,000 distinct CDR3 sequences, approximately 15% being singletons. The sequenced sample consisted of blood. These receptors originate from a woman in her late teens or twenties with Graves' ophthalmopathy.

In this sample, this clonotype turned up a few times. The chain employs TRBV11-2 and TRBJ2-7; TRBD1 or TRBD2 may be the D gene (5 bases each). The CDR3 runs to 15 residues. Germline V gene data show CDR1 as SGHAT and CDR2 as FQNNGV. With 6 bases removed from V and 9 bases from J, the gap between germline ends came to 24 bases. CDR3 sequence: CASRPLTGDLRGQYF. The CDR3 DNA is TGTGCCAGCAGACCTCTAACCGGGGACCTACGAGGGCAGTACTTC.

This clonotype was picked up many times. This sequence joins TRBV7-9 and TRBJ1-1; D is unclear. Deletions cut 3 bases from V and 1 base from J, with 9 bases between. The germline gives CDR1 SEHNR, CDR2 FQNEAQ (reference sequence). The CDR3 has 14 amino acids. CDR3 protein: CASSLFQGNTEAFF. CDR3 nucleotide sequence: TGTGCCAGCAGCTTGTTCCAAGGGAACACTGAAGCTTTCTTT.

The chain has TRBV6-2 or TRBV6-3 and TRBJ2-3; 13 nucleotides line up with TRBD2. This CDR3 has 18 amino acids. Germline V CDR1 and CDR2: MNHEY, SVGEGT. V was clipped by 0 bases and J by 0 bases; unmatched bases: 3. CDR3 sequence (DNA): TGTGCCAGCAGTTACTCCGGGACTAGCGGGACTAGCACAGATACGCAGTATTTT. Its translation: CASSYSGTSGTSTDTQYF.

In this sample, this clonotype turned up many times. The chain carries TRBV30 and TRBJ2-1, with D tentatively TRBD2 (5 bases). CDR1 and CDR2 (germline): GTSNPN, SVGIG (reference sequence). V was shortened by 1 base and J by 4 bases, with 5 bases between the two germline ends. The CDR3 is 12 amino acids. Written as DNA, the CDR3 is TGTGCCTGGAGTGGAGGGTACAATGAGCAGTTCTTC. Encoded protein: CAWSGGYNEQFF. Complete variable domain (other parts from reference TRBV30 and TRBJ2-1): SQTIHQWPATLVQPVGSPLSLECTVEGTSNPNLYWYRQAAGRGLQLLFYSVGIGQISSEVPQNLSASRPQDRQFILSSKKLLLSDSGFYLCAWSGGYNEQFFGPGTRLTVL.

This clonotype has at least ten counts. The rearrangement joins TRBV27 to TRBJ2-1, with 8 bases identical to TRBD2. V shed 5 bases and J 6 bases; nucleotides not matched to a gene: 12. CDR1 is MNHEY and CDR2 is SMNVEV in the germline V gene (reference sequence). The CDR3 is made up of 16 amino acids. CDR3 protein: CASSTSYAGGRNEQFF. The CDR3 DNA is TGTGCCAGCAGTACCTCCTACGCGGGAGGTCGCAATGAGCAGTTCTTC.

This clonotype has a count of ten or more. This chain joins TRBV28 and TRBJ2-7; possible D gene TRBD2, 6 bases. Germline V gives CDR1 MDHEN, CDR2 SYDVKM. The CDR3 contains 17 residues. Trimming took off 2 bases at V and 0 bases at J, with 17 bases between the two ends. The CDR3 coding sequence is TGTGCCAGCAGTTTAAGTGGTCGGGAGAAGTTCTCCTACGAGCAGTACTTC. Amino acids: CASSLSGREKFSYEQYF.

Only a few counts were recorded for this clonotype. The CDR3 loop is CSVEEYHSYEQYF. The CDR3 DNA sequence: TGCAGCGTTGAAGAGTATCACTCCTACGAGCAGTACTTC. The chain couples TRBV29-1 to TRBJ2-7; no clear D gene. CDR1 and CDR2 (germline): SQVTM, ANQGSEA. Trimming took off 0 bases at V and 0 bases at J, with 6 bases between the two ends. This CDR3 has 13 amino acids.

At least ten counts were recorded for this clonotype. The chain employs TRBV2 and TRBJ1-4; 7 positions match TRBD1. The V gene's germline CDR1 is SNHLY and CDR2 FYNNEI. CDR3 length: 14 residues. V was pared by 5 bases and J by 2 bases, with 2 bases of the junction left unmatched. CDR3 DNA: TGTGCCAGCAGTCAGGGGGTTACTAATGAAAAACTGTTTTTT. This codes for CASSQGVTNEKLFF.

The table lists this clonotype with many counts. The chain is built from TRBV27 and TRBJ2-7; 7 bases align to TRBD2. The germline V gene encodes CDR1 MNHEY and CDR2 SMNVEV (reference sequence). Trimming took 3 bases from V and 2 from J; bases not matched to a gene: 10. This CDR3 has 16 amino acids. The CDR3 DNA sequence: TGTGCCAGCAGTTTGAGGGCCACGGGAGGCCCCTACGAGCAGTACTTC. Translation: CASSLRATGGPYEQYF.

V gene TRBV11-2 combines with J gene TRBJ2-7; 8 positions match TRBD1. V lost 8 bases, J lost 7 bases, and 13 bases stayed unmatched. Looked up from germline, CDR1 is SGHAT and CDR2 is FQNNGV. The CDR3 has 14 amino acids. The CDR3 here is CASPPPTGGGEQYF. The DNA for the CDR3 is TGTGCCAGCCCACCACCTACAGGGGGAGGAGAGCAGTACTTC.

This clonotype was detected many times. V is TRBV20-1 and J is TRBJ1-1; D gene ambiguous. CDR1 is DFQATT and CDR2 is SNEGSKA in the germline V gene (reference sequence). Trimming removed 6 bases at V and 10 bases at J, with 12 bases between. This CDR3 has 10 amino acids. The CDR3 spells CSAPGYGAFF. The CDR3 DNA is TGCAGTGCCCCGGGCTACGGAGCTTTCTTT.

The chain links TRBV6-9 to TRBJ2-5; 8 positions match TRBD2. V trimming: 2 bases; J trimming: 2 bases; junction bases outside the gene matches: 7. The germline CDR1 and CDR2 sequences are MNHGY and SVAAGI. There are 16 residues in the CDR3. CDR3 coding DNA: TGTGCCAGCAGTTATCAGGCGGGGGGAGGGCAAGAGACCCAGTACTTC. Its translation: CASSYQAGGGQETQYF.

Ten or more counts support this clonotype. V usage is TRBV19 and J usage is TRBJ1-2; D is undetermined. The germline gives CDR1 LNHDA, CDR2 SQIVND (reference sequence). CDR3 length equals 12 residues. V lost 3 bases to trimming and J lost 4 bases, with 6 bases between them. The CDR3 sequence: CASSMEGYGYTF. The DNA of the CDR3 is TGTGCCAGTAGTATGGAGGGCTATGGCTACACCTTC.

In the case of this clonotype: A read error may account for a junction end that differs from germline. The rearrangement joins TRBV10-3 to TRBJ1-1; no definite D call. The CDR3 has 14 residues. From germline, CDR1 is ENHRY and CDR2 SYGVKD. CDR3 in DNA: TGTGCCATCAGTGATAAAATGGGGAACACTAAAGCTTTCTTT. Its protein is CAISDKMGNTKAFF.

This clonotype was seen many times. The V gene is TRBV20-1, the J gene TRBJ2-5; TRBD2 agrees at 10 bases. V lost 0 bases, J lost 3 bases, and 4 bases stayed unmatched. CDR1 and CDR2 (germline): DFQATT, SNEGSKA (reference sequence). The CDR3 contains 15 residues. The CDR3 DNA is TGCAGTGCTAGAGATATTCTAGCGGGAGAAGAGACCCAGTACTTC. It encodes CSARDILAGEETQYF.

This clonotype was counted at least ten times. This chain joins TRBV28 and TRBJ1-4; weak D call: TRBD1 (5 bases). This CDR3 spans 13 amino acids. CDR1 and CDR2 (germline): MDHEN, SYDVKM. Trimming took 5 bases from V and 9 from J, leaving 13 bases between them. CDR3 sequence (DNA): TGTGCCAGCAGTGGAGGGGTGGTCAAAAAACTGTTTTTT. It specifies CASSGGVVKKLFF.

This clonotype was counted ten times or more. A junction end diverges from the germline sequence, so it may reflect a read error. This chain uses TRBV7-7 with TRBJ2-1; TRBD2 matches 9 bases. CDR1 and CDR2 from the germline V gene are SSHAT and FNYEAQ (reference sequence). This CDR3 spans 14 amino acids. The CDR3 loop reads CASSLEGTSSLQFF. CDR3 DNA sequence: TGTGCTAGCAGCTTAGAAGGGACTAGCTCCCTTCAGTTCTTC.

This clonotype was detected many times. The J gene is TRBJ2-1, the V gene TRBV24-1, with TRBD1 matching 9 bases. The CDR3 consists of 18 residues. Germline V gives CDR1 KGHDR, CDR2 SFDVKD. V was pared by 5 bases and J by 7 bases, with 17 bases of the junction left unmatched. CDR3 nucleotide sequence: TGTGCCACCAGTGGCCTATCGCTCGGACAGGGGTTTGGAAATGAGCAGTTCTTC. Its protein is CATSGLSLGQGFGNEQFF.

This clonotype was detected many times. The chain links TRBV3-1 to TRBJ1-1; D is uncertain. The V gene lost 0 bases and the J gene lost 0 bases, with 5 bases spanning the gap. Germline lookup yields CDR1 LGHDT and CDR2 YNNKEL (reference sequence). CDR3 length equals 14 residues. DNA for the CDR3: TGTGCCAGCAGCCAAGAGAGGGTGAACACTGAAGCTTTCTTT. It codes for CASSQERVNTEAFF.

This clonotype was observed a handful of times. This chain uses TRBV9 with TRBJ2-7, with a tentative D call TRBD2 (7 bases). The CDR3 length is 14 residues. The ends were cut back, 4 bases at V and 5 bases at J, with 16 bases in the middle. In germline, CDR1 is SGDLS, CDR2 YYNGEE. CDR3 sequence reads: CASSPGGQSHEQYF. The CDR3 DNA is TGTGCCAGCAGCCCGGGGGGCCAGAGCCACGAGCAGTACTTC.

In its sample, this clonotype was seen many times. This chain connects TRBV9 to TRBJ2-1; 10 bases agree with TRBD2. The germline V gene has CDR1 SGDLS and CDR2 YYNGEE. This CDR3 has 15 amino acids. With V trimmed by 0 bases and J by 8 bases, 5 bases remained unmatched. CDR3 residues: CASSVGASGSYEQFF. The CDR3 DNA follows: TGTGCCAGCAGCGTAGGGGCTAGCGGGAGCTATGAGCAGTTCTTC.

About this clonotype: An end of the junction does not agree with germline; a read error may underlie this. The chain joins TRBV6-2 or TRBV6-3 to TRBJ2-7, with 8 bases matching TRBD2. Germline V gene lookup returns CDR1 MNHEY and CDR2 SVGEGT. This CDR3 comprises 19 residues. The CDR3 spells CASGYEASGSLASFYEQYF. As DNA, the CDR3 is TGTGCCAGCGGTTACGAGGCTAGCGGGTCCTTGGCAAGTTTCTACGAACAGTACTTC.

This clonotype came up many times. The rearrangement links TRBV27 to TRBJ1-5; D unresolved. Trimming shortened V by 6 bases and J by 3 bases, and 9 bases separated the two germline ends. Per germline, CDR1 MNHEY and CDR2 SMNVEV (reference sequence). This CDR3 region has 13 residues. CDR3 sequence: CASRSLNNQPQHF. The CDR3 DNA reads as TGTGCCAGCAGGTCCCTCAACAATCAGCCCCAGCATTTT.

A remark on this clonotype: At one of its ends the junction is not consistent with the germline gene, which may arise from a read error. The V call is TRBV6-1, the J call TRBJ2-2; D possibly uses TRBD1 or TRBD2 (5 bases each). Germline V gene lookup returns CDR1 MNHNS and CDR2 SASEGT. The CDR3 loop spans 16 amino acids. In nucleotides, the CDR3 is TGTGCTAGCAGCTCACCCCCGTGGGGGAGTGCCGGGGAGCTGTTTTTT. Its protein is CASSSPPWGSAGELFF.

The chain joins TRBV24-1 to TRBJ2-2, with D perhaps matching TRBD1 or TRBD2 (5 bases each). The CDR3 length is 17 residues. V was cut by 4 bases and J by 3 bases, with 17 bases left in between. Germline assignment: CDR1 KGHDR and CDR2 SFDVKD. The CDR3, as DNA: TGTGCCACCAGTGACTCCGGGCCGAGGGGATACACCGGGGAGCTGTTTTTT. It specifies CATSDSGPRGYTGELFF.

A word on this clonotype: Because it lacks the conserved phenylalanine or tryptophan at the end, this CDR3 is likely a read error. The CDR3 protein is CASSLRGRGRQETQYL. In DNA form, the CDR3 reads TGTGCCAGCAGCCTTCGGGGCAGGGGGCGCCAAGAGACCCAGTACCTC. The chain carries TRBV6-2 or TRBV6-3 and TRBJ2-5; TRBD1 matches 8 bases. V lost 6 bases to trimming and J lost 1 base; unmatched junction nucleotides: 10. The CDR3 sequence is 16 residues long. Germline V gives CDR1 MNHEY, CDR2 SVGEGT.

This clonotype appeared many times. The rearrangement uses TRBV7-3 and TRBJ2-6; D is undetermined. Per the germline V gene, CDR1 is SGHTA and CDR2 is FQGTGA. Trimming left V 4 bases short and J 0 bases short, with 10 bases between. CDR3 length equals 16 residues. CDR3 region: CASSSDGYSGANVLTF. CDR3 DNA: TGTGCCAGCAGCTCGGACGGATACTCTGGGGCCAACGTCCTGACTTTC. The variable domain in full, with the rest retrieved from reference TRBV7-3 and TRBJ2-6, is GAGVSQTPSNKVTEKGKYVELRCDPISGHTALYWYRQSLGQGPEFLIYFQGTGAADDSGLPNDRFFAVRPEGSVSTLKIQRTERGDSAVYLCASSSDGYSGANVLTFGAGSRLTVL.

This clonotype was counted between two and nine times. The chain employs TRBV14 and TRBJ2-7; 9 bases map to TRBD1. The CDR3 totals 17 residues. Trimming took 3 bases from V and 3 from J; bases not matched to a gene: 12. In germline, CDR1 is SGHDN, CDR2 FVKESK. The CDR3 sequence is CASSQDTDRGFVYEQYF. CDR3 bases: TGTGCCAGCAGCCAGGATACTGACAGGGGGTTTGTCTACGAGCAGTACTTC.

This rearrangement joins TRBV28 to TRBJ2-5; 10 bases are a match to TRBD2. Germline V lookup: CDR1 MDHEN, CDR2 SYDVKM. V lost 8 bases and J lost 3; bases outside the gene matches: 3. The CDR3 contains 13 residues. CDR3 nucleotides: TGTGCCAGCCGGACTAGCGGAAAAGAGACCCAGTACTTC. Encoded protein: CASRTSGKETQYF.